This T cell receptor beta chain was recovered during a study of human T cells and chemical hapten exposure. Study context: Mainly, slight library volume differences in the pool made TCR yields vary.

A single record per CDR3 protein comes from TCRdb applying MiXCR to the RACE reads. The sample carries 130,000 or so distinct CDR3 sequences, 10% to 12% recorded once. Regarding time point: patch test 3, about 24 weeks after DPC sensitization. Treatment in this sample: therapeutic diphenylcyclopropenone sensitization with weekly scalp DPC. Study results and limitations: It should be noted that donors had alopecia, so their immune response may differ from healthy people's.

This CDR3 has 14 residues. Germline values: CDR1 MDHEN, CDR2 SYDVKM. After removal of 6 bases from V and 9 bases from J, the junction contained 11 bases not matched to a gene. With regard to this clonotype: Its antigen is currently unknown.

The specimen was whole blood, collected in connection with sensitization to the hapten diphenylcyclopropenone (DPC). The sequence came from a woman aged 45-59 years with alopecia areata. Some clones in this sample may be carry-over from other donors' samples. This chain links TRBV28 with TRBJ2-1; 7 bases line up with TRBD2. The CDR3 region has the DNA TGTGCCAGCAGCCCGGCGGGGGTAGGGATTGAGCAGTTCTTC. Its translation is CASSPAGVGIEQFF.